The rows below give T cell receptor beta chains drawn from one sample of a study of T cell repertoires in cytomegalovirus infection. TCRdb ran MiXCR on the reads and lists one entry per CDR3 protein. Among 290,000 or so distinct CDR3 sequences listed, about a quarter were seen once. Material for sequencing was PBMCs. These receptors originate from a human donor in good health (CMV status not recorded). Some clones in this sample may be carry-over from other donors' samples. Each CDR3 is given with its conserved first and last residue. A D gene is named only where the DNA matches it firmly. The size field is filled for only some rows; it gives once, few, many or a size class.

j_call clone_size d_call v_call cdr3_length cdr3_aa cdr3_nt
TRBJ2-1 NA TRBD2 TRBV6-1 15 CASSFLGLAPTEQFF TGTGCCAGCAGTTTTCTTGGACTAGCCCCCACTGAGCAGTTCTTC
TRBJ1-1 NA NA TRBV28 12 CASGRLDTEAFF TGTGCCAGCGGAAGATTGGACACTGAAGCTTTCTTT
TRBJ2-6 NA NA TRBV5-1 18 CASSLVGGKNSGANVLTF TGCGCCAGCAGCTTGGTGGGCGGGAAAAACTCTGGGGCCAACGTCCTGACTTTC
TRBJ2-6 NA NA TRBV30 14 CAWSAFSGANVLTF TGTGCCTGGAGTGCGTTCTCTGGGGCCAACGTCCTGACTTTC
TRBJ2-1 NA NA TRBV5-4 17 CASSRYGGQTLFNEQFF TGTGCCAGCAGCCGGTACGGCGGTCAGACCTTATTCAATGAGCAGTTCTTC
TRBJ1-4 NA NA TRBV15 15 CATSSLGAENEKLFF TGTGCCACCAGCAGCCTTGGAGCAGAAAATGAAAAACTGTTTTTT
TRBJ1-6 NA TRBD1 TRBV20-1 13 CSARDRNNSPLHF TGCAGTGCGCGGGACAGGAATAATTCACCCCTCCACTTT
TRBJ1-5 few NA TRBV27 13 CASSLSRNQPQHF TGTGCCAGCAGTTTGAGCCGCAATCAGCCCCAGCATTTT
TRBJ2-7 NA NA TRBV7-2 15 CASSLFPTPSYEQNF TGTGCCAGCAGCTTGTTCCCTACTCCCTCCTACGAGCAGAACTTC
TRBJ2-2 many NA TRBV28 12 CASTGNTGELFF TGTGCCAGCACCGGAAACACCGGGGAGCTGTTTTTT
TRBJ1-2 NA NA TRBV20-1 14 CSASRASRGYGYTF TGCAGTGCCTCTCGGGCCTCGAGGGGCTATGGCTACACCTTC
TRBJ2-1 few TRBD2 TRBV18 16 CASSPPGLALEGEQFF TGTGCCAGCTCGCCTCCGGGACTAGCCTTGGAGGGCGAGCAGTTCTTC
TRBJ1-1 NA NA TRBV10-3 13 CAISETGNTEAFF TGTGCCATCAGTGAGACAGGGAACACTGAAGCTTTCTTT
TRBJ2-5 NA TRBD2 TRBV7-2 16 CASSWGLARLRETQYF TGTGCCAGCAGCTGGGGACTAGCGAGACTGCGGGAGACCCAGTACTTC
TRBJ1-3 NA NA TRBV11-2 14 CASRPASGGNTIYF TGTGCCAGCAGACCAGCGTCGGGTGGAAACACCATATATTTT
TRBJ1-1 many NA TRBV7-2 16 CASSLDGVRGGTEAFF TGTGCCAGCAGCTTAGATGGGGTCAGGGGTGGCACTGAAGCTTTCTTT
TRBJ2-1 once NA TRBV24-1 15 CATRKGASVGHEQFF TGTGCCACCCGGAAGGGGGCTAGCGTCGGGCATGAGCAGTTCTTC
TRBJ2-4 NA TRBD2 TRBV9 18 CASSVAGTSGRFQNIQYF TGTGCCAGCAGCGTTGCCGGGACTAGCGGGAGGTTCCAAAACATTCAGTACTTC
TRBJ2-1 NA NA TRBV5-1 15 CASSLFAGAQGEQFF TGCGCCAGCAGCTTGTTTGCGGGGGCCCAGGGGGAGCAGTTCTTC
TRBJ2-5 many TRBD2 TRBV11-3 17 CASSLDGTSGSKETQYF TGTGCCAGCAGCTTAGATGGGACTAGCGGGAGTAAAGAGACCCAGTACTTC
TRBJ1-1 NA NA TRBV28 14 CASTRAGAHTEAFF TGTGCCAGCACTAGGGCAGGGGCACACACTGAAGCTTTCTTT
TRBJ2-7 many NA TRBV7-3 17 CASSSGISRGKIYEQYF TGTGCCAGCAGCTCCGGTATCTCCAGGGGAAAAATCTACGAGCAGTACTTC
TRBJ2-7 NA TRBD2 TRBV7-2 14 CASSRDYPPYEQYF TGTGCCAGCAGCAGGGACTACCCCCCCTACGAGCAGTACTTC
TRBJ2-1 NA TRBD1 TRBV5-6 16 CASTPPQGLFYNEQFF TGTGCCAGCACCCCCCCACAGGGGCTGTTCTACAATGAGCAGTTCTTC
TRBJ2-3 few NA TRBV7-3 17 CASSLGQDRGHTDTQYF TGTGCCAGCAGCTTAGGGCAGGATCGGGGGCACACAGATACGCAGTATTTT
TRBJ2-2 NA NA TRBV14 16 CASSRQLSTATGELFF TGTGCCAGCAGCCGGCAACTATCGACAGCCACCGGGGAGCTGTTTTTT